This T cell receptor beta chain comes out of a study of blood T cell repertoires in COVID-19. At the level of the study: Acute and convalescent COVID-19 samples came from the United States, Italy and Spain. Nucleic acid was either cDNA or gDNA, and it came from T cells, B-cell-depleted T cells, or PBMCs.

Categorization into cohorts depended on clinical history that participants reported. The germline V gene encodes CDR1 LGHNT and CDR2 FRNRAP. The V end was cut by 5 bases, the J end by 4 bases, with 14 bases between. The CDR3 totals 14 residues. Per the original data handling: How many nucleated cells were present was estimated from reference gene primer amplification. The method was immunoSEQ multiplex PCR; TCRdb's version includes in-frame clones alone and lacks a portion of them. That table gives V, J and clone size, and the DNA gave D and trimming. The sample yields some 240,000 clones, around 80% seen once.

The sequence was collected from a young man with acute COVID-19. The sequenced material came from PBMCs or T cells enriched from blood (not recorded which). The rearrangement joins TRBV12-5 to TRBJ1-1; the D gene is possibly TRBD1 (6 bases). The CDR3 loop is CASGHGGAFTEAFF. The CDR3 DNA reads TGTGCTAGTGGTCACGGGGGGGCTTTCACTGAAGCTTTCTTT.